Each of the 21 T cell receptor beta chains below was sequenced from the same sample in a study of PD-1 blockade in classical Hodgkin lymphoma. Some clones are missing from TCRdb's copy, which holds only in-frame ones; the method was immunoSEQ multiplex PCR. The table shows about 21,000 clones, with around nine tenths occurring only once. Time point defined: newly diagnosed, previously untreated cHL patient sample. From thawed PBMCs, CD8+ T cells were isolated by magnetic negative selection. The specimen was CD8+ T cells from blood. The receptors derive from a human donor with classical Hodgkin lymphoma.

The V and J genes are TRBV30 and TRBJ1-1; unclear D gene. This CDR3 has 12 residues. Germline V lookup: CDR1 GTSNPN, CDR2 SVGIG (reference sequence). The V end lost 5 bases, the J end lost 0 bases, and 7 bases lay between the germline ends. In nucleotides, the CDR3 is TGTGCCTGGGCCACAATGAACACTGAAGCTTTCTTT. Translating it yields CAWATMNTEAFF.

The chain joins TRBV19 to TRBJ1-2, with a tentative D call TRBD1 (5 bases). With 7 bases removed from V and 4 bases from J, the gap between germline ends came to 19 bases. CDR1 LNHDA and CDR2 SQIVND come from the germline V gene (reference sequence). CDR3 length: 15 amino acids. The CDR3 protein is CASNSDSLSPYGYTF. CDR3 in DNA: TGTGCCAGTAATTCTGACAGTTTGAGTCCCTATGGCTACACCTTC.

This clone was seen only once. The gene calls are TRBV4-2 and TRBJ2-3; D remains ambiguous. The CDR3 is 17 amino acids. In germline, CDR1 is LGHNA, CDR2 YNFKEQ. Trimming pared 0 bases from V and 4 bases from J, leaving 17 bases between. The CDR3 is CASSQESGPKLADTQYF. CDR3 coding DNA: TGTGCCAGCAGCCAAGAATCCGGACCCAAGTTGGCAGATACGCAGTATTTT.

The V gene is TRBV29-1, the J gene TRBJ1-2; weak D call: TRBD1 (5 bases). V was cut by 5 bases and J by 4 bases, with 20 bases left in between. Germline values: CDR1 SQVTM, CDR2 ANQGSEA. This CDR3 is built from 15 residues. The CDR3 DNA reads TGCAGCGTTCCGTCGACAGACCAACCGGGCTATGGCTACACCTTC. Its protein is CSVPSTDQPGYGYTF.

The CDR3 DNA reads TGTGCCAGTAGTATATTAGGGTTTCAGCCCCAGCATTTT. This codes for CASSILGFQPQHF. The rearrangement uses TRBV19 and TRBJ1-5; D unresolved. Germline V CDR1 and CDR2: LNHDA, SQIVND (reference sequence). The V end lost 2 bases, the J end lost 6 bases, and 8 bases lay between the germline ends. CDR3 size: 13 residues. The full variable domain, with the rest looked up from reference TRBV19 and TRBJ1-5, is DGGITQSPKYLFRKEGQNVTLSCEQNLNHDAMYWYRQDPGQGLRLIYYSQIVNDFQKGDIAEGYSVSREKKESFPLTVTSAQKNPTAFYLCASSILGFQPQHFGDGTRLSIL.

The chain uses TRBV19 and TRBJ2-1; D tentatively reads TRBD1 or TRBD2 (5 bases each). The CDR3 loop spans 15 amino acids. The germline gives CDR1 LNHDA, CDR2 SQIVND (reference sequence). With 2 bases removed from V and 4 bases from J, the gap between germline ends came to 12 bases. CDR3 in DNA: TGTGCCAGTAGTATATCTGGGACGGTGTACAATGAGCAGTTCTTC. It is translated as CASSISGTVYNEQFF.

Only a few counts were recorded for this clone. The chain employs TRBV9 and TRBJ1-1; 7 bases map to TRBD1. The germline CDR1 and CDR2 sequences are SGDLS and YYNGEE. The CDR3 is 16 residues long. V trimming: 7 bases; J trimming: 11 bases; junction bases outside the gene matches: 23. CDR3 protein: CASATSDGQDGRRAFF. CDR3 nucleotides: TGTGCCAGCGCTACCTCGGACGGACAGGATGGACGGCGGGCTTTCTTT.

The V gene is TRBV27, the J gene TRBJ2-7; TRBD1 matches 7 bases. Germline loops: CDR1 MNHEY, CDR2 SMNVEV (reference sequence). Unmatched junction bases numbered 4, after V lost 0 bases and J lost 5 bases. CDR3 size: 14 residues. The DNA of the CDR3 is TGTGCCAGCAGTTTATCAGAGGGGGCCCACGAGCAGTACTTC. It is translated as CASSLSEGAHEQYF.

The chain carries TRBV6-5 and TRBJ2-7; D gene uncertain. The length of the CDR3 is 14 residues. With 2 bases removed from V and 1 base from J, the gap between germline ends came to 9 bases. The germline CDR1 and CDR2 sequences are MNHEY and SVGAGI. The CDR3 is CASSYRDGSYEQYF. The CDR3 DNA reads as TGTGCCAGCAGTTACAGGGATGGGTCCTACGAGCAGTACTTC.

This rearrangement joins TRBV5-1 to TRBJ2-7, with TRBD2 matching over 7 bases. Germline V gene data show CDR1 as SGHRS and CDR2 as YFSETQ. This CDR3 region has 13 residues. V was pared by 3 bases and J by 2 bases, with 2 bases of the junction left unmatched. CDR3 sequence: CASSSGTTYEQYF. DNA for the CDR3: TGCGCCAGCAGCTCCGGGACTACCTACGAGCAGTACTTC.

This chain connects TRBV4-1 to TRBJ1-5; D is uncertain. Germline loops: CDR1 MGHRA, CDR2 YSYEKL. V lost 0 bases and J lost 7, with 13 bases in between. This CDR3 comprises 15 residues. The CDR3 DNA sequence: TGCGCCAGCAGCCAAGATTCAGGTAAAGGGCAGCCCCAGCATTTT. Translating it yields CASSQDSGKGQPQHF.

The V and J genes are TRBV5-6 and TRBJ1-2; D is uncertain. Trimming took off 0 bases at V and 0 bases at J, with 6 bases between the two ends. The CDR3 has 14 amino acids. Germline assignment: CDR1 SGHDT and CDR2 YYEEEE. CDR3 in amino acids: CASSLVDSNYGYTF. The CDR3 nucleotides are TGTGCCAGCAGCTTGGTAGATTCTAACTATGGCTACACCTTC.

This clone was recorded only once. The chain joins TRBV25-1 to TRBJ1-1; the D is unclear. Germline loops: CDR1 MGHDK, CDR2 SYGVNS. The V end was cut by 3 bases, the J end by 3 bases, with 8 bases between. CDR3 length: 13 residues. The CDR3 reads CASSELWDTEAFF. The DNA of the CDR3 is TGTGCCAGCAGTGAGCTATGGGACACTGAAGCTTTCTTT.

The chain recombines TRBV7-9 with TRBJ2-2; D remains ambiguous. Trimming left V 4 bases short and J 1 base short, with 7 bases between. This CDR3 has 14 residues. Germline loops: CDR1 SEHNR, CDR2 FQNEAQ (reference sequence). The CDR3 region is CASSSHLNTGELFF. Here the CDR3 DNA reads TGTGCCAGCAGCTCCCACTTGAACACCGGGGAGCTGTTTTTT. Full variable domain (rest looked up from reference TRBV7-9 and TRBJ2-2): DTGVSQNPRHKITKRGQNVTFRCDPISEHNRLYWYRQTLGQGPEFLTYFQNEAQLEKSRLLSDRFSAERPKGSFSTLEIQRTEQGDSAMYLCASSSHLNTGELFFGEGSRLTVL.

The chain couples TRBV11-1 to TRBJ1-2; no clear D. The germline V gene encodes CDR1 SGHAT and CDR2 FQDESV (reference sequence). V was clipped by 5 bases and J by 5 bases, with 12 bases between them. CDR3 length: 13 amino acids. The CDR3 sequence: CASSADWEYGYTF. The CDR3 region has the DNA TGTGCCAGCAGCGCGGACTGGGAATATGGCTACACCTTC.

The V and J genes are TRBV30 and TRBJ2-1; 10 bases are shared with TRBD2. Germline CDR1 and CDR2: GTSNPN and SVGIG (reference sequence). This CDR3 is built from 14 residues. The V and J ends lost 4 bases and 3 bases, in that order; junction bases with no gene match: 3. The CDR3 protein is CAWNLAGVYNEQFF. For the CDR3, the DNA is TGTGCCTGGAACCTAGCGGGGGTCTACAATGAGCAGTTCTTC.

The chain links TRBV4-1 to TRBJ2-7; maybe TRBD2 (5 bases). V was cut by 4 bases and J by 1 base, with 11 bases left in between. The CDR3 contains 14 residues. Germline CDR1 reads MGHRA; CDR2 reads YSYEKL. The CDR3 loop is CASSPWTGSYEQYF. CDR3 bases: TGCGCCAGCAGCCCCTGGACTGGTTCCTACGAGCAGTACTTC.

This rearrangement joins TRBV4-1 to TRBJ1-1; D perhaps matches TRBD1 (6 bases). The V and J ends lost 0 bases and 2 bases respectively, with 7 bases between them. The CDR3 runs 14 residues. The V gene's germline CDR1 is MGHRA and CDR2 YSYEKL. The CDR3 DNA reads TGCGCCAGCAGCCAAGACAGGGGAAACACTGAAGCTTTCTTT. Its protein is CASSQDRGNTEAFF.

This clone turned up a few times. The chain employs TRBV19 and TRBJ2-2; 11 bases align to TRBD1. V lost 3 bases to trimming and J lost 6 bases; unmatched junction nucleotides: 3. Germline loops: CDR1 LNHDA, CDR2 SQIVND (reference sequence). The CDR3 sequence is 15 residues long. CDR3: CASSIGQGASGELFF. Here the CDR3 DNA reads TGTGCCAGTAGTATTGGACAGGGGGCCTCCGGGGAGCTGTTTTTT.

By share, this clone ranks as medium-sized (0.01 to 0.1%). This chain links TRBV7-9 with TRBJ1-5; D unresolved. V dropped 6 bases and J dropped 5 bases, with 14 bases sitting between them. The length of the CDR3 is 14 residues. Germline assignment: CDR1 SEHNR and CDR2 FQNEAQ (reference sequence). The DNA for the CDR3 is TGTGCCAGCAGTTCCGGGGAGTGGTATCAGCCCCAGCATTTT. It specifies CASSSGEWYQPQHF.

CDR3 residues: CASSSDGVGVQETQYF. CDR3 nucleotides: TGTGCCAGTAGTTCCGACGGAGTAGGGGTCCAAGAGACCCAGTACTTC. The chain links TRBV19 to TRBJ2-5, with D perhaps matching TRBD1 (5 bases). Germline V gene data show CDR1 as LNHDA and CDR2 as SQIVND (reference sequence). The CDR3 loop spans 16 amino acids. The germline V and J ends were trimmed by 5 bases and 1 base, with 17 bases remaining between them.